One sample yielded the 18 T cell receptor beta chains listed below, sequenced in a study of T cells in Graves' hyperthyroidism and ophthalmopathy. Regions amplified from RNA transcripts were the TCR beta CDR3 regions. The HTBI set primed first-round TCR CDR3 RT-PCR. TCRdb called the multiplex PCR reads again in MiXCR, with one record for every CDR3 protein. This sample carries around 600,000 distinct CDR3 sequences, around 15% of them seen once, and the ten largest clones take approximately 12%. Sequences were obtained from blood. These TCRs come from a woman between 50 and 59 years old with Graves' ophthalmopathy.

In its sample, this clonotype was seen many times. V is TRBV27 and J is TRBJ2-1; 15 positions agree with TRBD2. After removal of 6 bases from V and 9 bases from J, the junction contained 3 bases not matched to a gene. The CDR3 spans 14 residues. CDR1 and CDR2 from the germline V gene are MNHEY and SMNVEV (reference sequence). DNA of the CDR3: TGTGCCAGCAGGGGGACTAGCGGGAGGTCTGAGCAGTTCTTC. It is translated as CASRGTSGRSEQFF.

Here the CDR3 DNA reads TGCAGTGCCGTGAGGGGGGAGGATCATCAGCCCCAGCATTTT. Its translation is CSAVRGEDHQPQHF. The J gene is TRBJ1-5, the V gene TRBV20-1, with a tentative D call TRBD1 (6 bases). Germline V gene sequence: CDR1 DFQATT, CDR2 SNEGSKA (reference sequence). V shed 6 bases and J shed 5 bases, with 17 bases lying between them. The CDR3 extends over 14 amino acids.

This clonotype was recorded many times. The V and J genes are TRBV9 and TRBJ2-3; D is perhaps TRBD1 (8 bases). Germline CDR1 reads SGDLS; CDR2 reads YYNGEE. This CDR3 has 16 amino acids. Trimming cost V 4 bases and J 6 bases, with 21 bases left between them. CDR3 loop: CASSSWGGQGADTQYF. The CDR3 region has the DNA TGTGCCAGCAGCTCCTGGGGGGGGCAGGGGGCGGATACGCAGTATTTT.

CDR3 bases: TGTGCCAGCGAACCGGGACAGGGTTCATATCAGCCCCAGCATTTT. Translated, it gives CASEPGQGSYQPQHF. The rearrangement joins TRBV6-2 or TRBV6-3 to TRBJ1-5, with 9 bases lining up with TRBD1. Germline V gene lookup returns CDR1 MNHEY and CDR2 SVGEGT. The CDR3 length is 15 residues. Trimming at V came to 8 bases and at J to 5 bases, leaving 10 bases not matched to a gene.

J is TRBJ2-7 and V is TRBV6-5; 11 bases align to TRBD2. CDR1 and CDR2 (germline): MNHEY, SVGAGI. This CDR3 spans 14 amino acids. The V gene end was trimmed by 6 bases and the J gene end by 6 bases; junction bases not matched to a gene: 7. The CDR3 DNA follows: TGTGCCAGCAGCTATCTAGCGGGAGGCTTCGAGCAGTACTTC. Its protein product is CASSYLAGGFEQYF.

The V call is TRBV9, the J call TRBJ2-3, with a tentative D call TRBD1 (6 bases). Germline assignment: CDR1 SGDLS and CDR2 YYNGEE. Between the trimmed V and J ends, which lost 3 bases and 5 bases, there was a span of 19 bases. CDR3 size: 16 residues. The CDR3 loop reads CASSATGQSTVDTQYF. DNA for the CDR3: TGTGCCAGCAGCGCGACCGGACAGTCGACGGTAGATACGCAGTATTTT. Full variable domain (remainder filled in from reference TRBV9 and TRBJ2-3): DSGVTQTPKHLITATGQRVTLRCSPRSGDLSVYWYQQSLDQGLQFLIQYYNGEERAKGNILERFSAQQFPDLHSELNLSSLELGDSALYFCASSATGQSTVDTQYFGPGTRLTVL.

This chain joins TRBV6-2 or TRBV6-3 and TRBJ2-1, with D possibly being TRBD2 (6 bases). The V and J ends lost 6 bases and 4 bases respectively, with 13 bases between them. Germline V gene sequence: CDR1 MNHEY, CDR2 SVGEGT. The CDR3 sequence is 14 residues long. CDR3 nucleotides: TGTGCCAGCAGAATGGGGGGTTTTTACAATGAGCAGTTCTTC. This encodes CASRMGGFYNEQFF.

This clonotype has just a few counts. The chain uses TRBV27 and TRBJ1-5; a weak D match, TRBD1 (5 bases). CDR1 MNHEY and CDR2 SMNVEV come from the germline V gene (reference sequence). This CDR3 region has 17 residues. Trimming shortened V by 2 bases and J by 0 bases, and 14 bases separated the two germline ends. The chain's CDR3 is CASSLRGRTNSNQPQHF. CDR3 nucleotides: TGTGCCAGCAGTTTACGGGGACGGACAAATAGCAATCAGCCCCAGCATTTT.

On this clonotype itself: This could be a read error, since a much larger clone is one nucleotide away. The chain recombines TRBV20-1 with TRBJ2-1, with D possibly being TRBD2 (6 bases). This CDR3 is 15 amino acids long. Germline V gene lookup returns CDR1 DFQATT and CDR2 SNEGSKA (reference sequence). The CDR3 region is CSASLNSGYYNERFF. As DNA, the CDR3 is TGCAGTGCCTCCTTGAATAGCGGATACTACAATGAGCGGTTCTTC.

This clonotype was observed at least ten times. The chain couples TRBV20-1 to TRBJ2-1, with TRBD2 matching 7 bases. V shed 2 bases and J 2 bases; nucleotides not matched to a gene: 9. This CDR3 is 16 amino acids long. CDR1 and CDR2 (germline): DFQATT, SNEGSKA (reference sequence). The DNA of the CDR3 is TGCAGTGCTAGACAATGGGGGGGGGGAACCTACAATGAGCAGTTCTTC. It translates to CSARQWGGGTYNEQFF.

This clonotype was seen repeatedly, ten times or more. This rearrangement joins TRBV20-1 to TRBJ2-7; 7 bases align to TRBD1. Trimming cost V 0 bases and J 4 bases; bases outside gene matches: 9. The CDR3 has 15 amino acids. Germline V gene lookup returns CDR1 DFQATT and CDR2 SNEGSKA (reference sequence). CDR3 nucleotide sequence: TGCAGTGCTAGAGACTCAGACAGGGCTGTATACGAGCAGTACTTC. This gives the protein CSARDSDRAVYEQYF.

This clonotype was recorded many times. The chain carries TRBV12-3 or TRBV12-4 and TRBJ2-7; 8 bases fit TRBD1. V shed 4 bases, J shed 9 bases, and the junction held 11 bases outside the gene matches. The CDR3 runs to 14 residues. This CDR3 reads CASSWLAGGSWQYF. CDR3 bases: TGTGCCAGCAGTTGGTTGGCAGGGGGCTCATGGCAGTACTTC.

The rearrangement links TRBV18 to TRBJ2-1, with D hard to call. The CDR3 length is 13 residues. V lost 3 bases, J lost 5 bases, and 8 bases lay in between. Per germline, CDR1 KGHSH and CDR2 LQKENI. The CDR3: CASSPSLDNEQFF. CDR3 coding DNA: TGTGCCAGCTCACCCTCCTTAGACAATGAGCAGTTCTTC.

This clonotype was detected many times. The chain recombines TRBV28 with TRBJ2-7; 9 nucleotides agree with TRBD1. CDR1 is MDHEN and CDR2 is SYDVKM in the germline V gene. CDR3 length equals 14 residues. V trimming: 6 bases; J trimming: 0 bases; junction bases outside the gene matches: 3. The CDR3 nucleotides are TGTGCCAGCAGAGCGGACAGGGGCTCCTACGAGCAGTACTTC. Its protein product is CASRADRGSYEQYF.

This clonotype was seen many times. The chain is built from TRBV2 and TRBJ1-3; weak D call: TRBD1 (6 bases). V was clipped by 7 bases and J by 4 bases, with 11 bases between them. Per germline, CDR1 SNHLY and CDR2 FYNNEI. The CDR3 has 13 amino acids. DNA of the CDR3: TGTGCCAGCACGTACCAGGGGGGAAACACCATATATTTT. Protein sequence: CASTYQGGNTIYF.

This clonotype has only a few counts. The chain employs TRBV5-6 and TRBJ2-2; TRBD2 matches 10 bases. V trimming: 5 bases; J trimming: 6 bases; junction bases outside the gene matches: 16. This CDR3 is 18 amino acids long. Looked up from germline, CDR1 is SGHDT and CDR2 is YYEEEE. The CDR3 DNA reads as TGTGCCAGCAGACCTCGGGGAGTAGCGGGAGGCCTTGCCGGGGAGCTGTTTTTT. The encoded protein is CASRPRGVAGGLAGELFF. Filled out from reference TRBV5-6 and TRBJ2-2, the complete variable domain reads DAGVTQSPTHLIKTRGQQVTLRCSPKSGHDTVSWYQQALGQGPQFIFQYYEEEERQRGNFPDRFSGHQFPNYSSELNVNALLLGDSALYLCASRPRGVAGGLAGELFFGEGSRLTVL.

In its sample, this clonotype was seen a few times. The gene calls are TRBV29-1 and TRBJ2-5; 7 bases are shared with TRBD1. CDR1 SQVTM and CDR2 ANQGSEA come from the germline V gene. CDR3 length: 13 residues. Germline trimming cut 6 bases from V and 5 bases from J; bases unmatched to any gene: 9. The CDR3 loop reads CSVERQGWETQYF. Here the CDR3 DNA reads TGCAGCGTAGAGAGACAGGGTTGGGAGACCCAGTACTTC.

The J gene is TRBJ2-1, the V gene TRBV12-3 or TRBV12-4, with D perhaps TRBD2 (6 bases). This CDR3 contains 16 residues. The V end was cut by 3 bases, the J end by 4 bases, with 16 bases between. The CDR3 here is CASSFGRVAVYNEQFF. CDR3 in DNA: TGTGCCAGCAGTTTCGGGCGAGTAGCGGTTTACAATGAGCAGTTCTTC.